These 22 T cell receptor beta chains share one sample of origin, sequenced in a study of cytomegalovirus exposure and HLA in healthy donors. The PCR used 60 Vbeta and 13 Jbeta primers. The data were produced by immunoSEQ multiplex PCR, yet TCRdb's version contains in-frame clones alone and is incomplete. The top ten clones hold 0.51% of a sample with approximately 150,000 clones, around 90% of them seen once. The sample taken for sequencing was PBMCs. These receptor sequences come from a woman aged 40-49 years in good health and CMV-seronegative.

The J gene is TRBJ2-7, the V gene TRBV7-2; 7 bases line up with TRBD2. V trimming: 2 bases; J trimming: 1 base; junction bases outside the gene matches: 14. The CDR3 is made up of 18 amino acids. Germline V gene sequence: CDR1 SGHTA, CDR2 FQGNSA. The CDR3 protein is CASSLNPALRGVSYEQYF. In nucleotides, the CDR3 is TGTGCCAGCAGCTTAAACCCCGCCCTCCGGGGGGTATCCTACGAGCAGTACTTC.

The J gene is TRBJ1-5, the V gene TRBV5-4, with no clear D. Germline V CDR1 and CDR2: SGHNT, YYREEE (reference sequence). The CDR3 has 15 amino acids. Trimming removed 1 base at V and 0 bases at J, with 8 bases between. CDR3 bases: TGTGCCAGCAGCTTGAAATATCGTAGCAATCAGCCCCAGCATTTT. Amino acid sequence: CASSLKYRSNQPQHF.

CDR3 loop: CASRASGRAGNEQFF. The CDR3 DNA reads TGTGCCAGCAGAGCTAGCGGGAGGGCCGGGAATGAGCAGTTCTTC. The rearrangement links TRBV28 to TRBJ2-1, with 12 bases identical to TRBD2. This CDR3 comprises 15 residues. The J segment lost 7 bases and the V segment lost 6 bases, leaving 7 bases of the junction unmatched. In germline, CDR1 is MDHEN, CDR2 SYDVKM. Based on the CDR3 plus reference TRBV28 and TRBJ2-1, the full variable domain is DVKVTQSSRYLVKRTGEKVFLECVQDMDHENMFWYRQDPGLGLRLIYFSYDVKMKEKGDIPEGYSVSREKKERFSLILESASTNQTSMYLCASRASGRAGNEQFFGPGTRLTVL.

The CDR3, as DNA: TGTGCCGCCAAGACGGTCCTGACAGGGGGGGTTGGCTACACCTTC. Its translation: CAAKTVLTGGVGYTF. The V gene is TRBV28, the J gene TRBJ1-2, with TRBD1 identical over 9 bases. Germline V gene data show CDR1 as MDHEN and CDR2 as SYDVKM. The V gene end was trimmed by 11 bases and the J gene end by 7 bases; junction bases not matched to a gene: 17. CDR3 size: 15 residues.

The chain joins TRBV19 to TRBJ2-3; 12 positions match TRBD2. The CDR3 length is 16 residues. Unmatched junction bases numbered 7, after V lost 6 bases and J lost 3 bases. Germline V lookup: CDR1 LNHDA, CDR2 SQIVND (reference sequence). This CDR3 is CASRPTSGRLTDTQYF. The CDR3 region has the DNA TGTGCCAGTAGGCCAACTAGCGGGAGGTTGACAGATACGCAGTATTTT.

The chain recombines TRBV11-3 with TRBJ1-1; 7 positions agree with TRBD1. After removal of 5 bases from V and 3 bases from J, the junction contained 3 bases not matched to a gene. Germline loops: CDR1 SGHNT, CDR2 YENEEA. CDR3 size: 13 residues. The CDR3 loop reads CASSQQGHTEAFF. The DNA of the CDR3 is TGTGCCAGCAGCCAACAGGGGCACACTGAAGCTTTCTTT.

The rearrangement joins TRBV6-5 to TRBJ2-7; possibly TRBD2 for D (5 bases). CDR1 MNHEY and CDR2 SVGAGI come from the germline V gene. V lost 0 bases and J lost 2, with 14 bases in between. This CDR3 has 16 residues. The CDR3 DNA sequence: TGTGCCAGCAGTTACTCTTCGAGCGGTCAAACCTACGAGCAGTACTTC. It specifies CASSYSSSGQTYEQYF.

This clone was seen once. The rearrangement uses TRBV10-3 and TRBJ2-1; D gene uncertain. Trimming took 3 bases from V and 0 from J, leaving 9 bases between them. CDR3 length equals 15 residues. Germline CDR1 is ENHRY and CDR2 is SYGVKD. CDR3 bases: TGTGCCATCAGTGATTTACTTAGCTCCTACAATGAGCAGTTCTTC. Protein sequence: CAISDLLSSYNEQFF.

The V and J genes are TRBV4-2 and TRBJ1-2, with D unresolved. CDR1 LGHNA and CDR2 YNFKEQ come from the germline V gene. There are 15 residues in the CDR3. V was shortened by 0 bases and J by 3 bases, with 11 bases between the two germline ends. CDR3 bases: TGTGCCAGCAGCCAAGAGCTCAGGTCGGACTATGGCTACACCTTC. It codes for CASSQELRSDYGYTF.

The V gene is TRBV7-2, the J gene TRBJ2-7; possible D gene TRBD2, 6 bases. The CDR3 loop spans 14 amino acids. The germline V gene encodes CDR1 SGHTA and CDR2 FQGNSA. V lost 1 base and J lost 2, with 9 bases in between. CDR3 sequence: CASSLGREAYEQYF. CDR3 DNA: TGTGCCAGCAGCTTAGGGCGGGAAGCCTACGAGCAGTACTTC. The whole variable domain, filled in from reference TRBV7-2 and TRBJ2-7, reads GAGVSQSPSNKVTEKGKDVELRCDPISGHTALYWYRQSLGQGLEFLIYFQGNSAPDKSGLPSDRFSAERTGGSVSTLTIQRTQQEDSAVYLCASSLGREAYEQYFGPGTRLTVT.

The chain has TRBV19 and TRBJ2-3, with D perhaps TRBD1 (6 bases). CDR3 length: 18 amino acids. Germline values: CDR1 LNHDA, CDR2 SQIVND (reference sequence). The V end was cut by 4 bases, the J end by 4 bases, with 24 bases between. The CDR3 DNA sequence: TGTGCCAGTAGTAGCCCCGCTGGGGCAGGGGAAAGACCAGATACGCAGTATTTT. It translates to CASSSPAGAGERPDTQYF.

This clone was seen only a few times. The V call is TRBV25-1, the J call TRBJ1-4; D ambiguous. Germline CDR1 reads MGHDK; CDR2 reads SYGVNS. Trimming pared 2 bases from V and 0 bases from J, leaving 10 bases between. The CDR3 consists of 16 residues. The DNA of the CDR3 is TGTGCCAGCAGTGAAGTCTTCGGAGCAACTAATGAAAAACTGTTTTTT. Its protein product is CASSEVFGATNEKLFF.

The chain has TRBV6-5 and TRBJ1-1; D possibly corresponds to TRBD1 (6 bases). Trimming pared 0 bases from V and 0 bases from J, leaving 11 bases between. There are 16 residues in the CDR3. The germline V gene has CDR1 MNHEY and CDR2 SVGAGI. In DNA form, the CDR3 reads TGTGCCAGCAGTTACTCGGGGGACACGGTGAACACTGAAGCTTTCTTT. It yields the protein CASSYSGDTVNTEAFF.

This clone was picked up a small number of times. Germline and junction disagree at one end, which may indicate a read error. The V gene is TRBV28, the J gene TRBJ2-7, with 7 bases identical to TRBD1. The germline gives CDR1 MDHEN, CDR2 SYDVKM. This CDR3 comprises 14 residues. In DNA form, the CDR3 reads TGTGCCAGCAGTTTAACGGACAGGTCCTACCAGCAGTACTTC. It yields the protein CASSLTDRSYQQYF.

The chain links TRBV10-2 to TRBJ2-7, with TRBD2 as a possible D gene (6 bases). The V end lost 4 bases, the J end lost 3 bases, and 10 bases lay between the germline ends. This CDR3 comprises 13 residues. Per the germline V gene, CDR1 is WSHSY and CDR2 is SAAADI. CDR3 loop: CASSVTTSYEQYF. As DNA, the CDR3 is TGCGCCAGCAGTGTGACGACTAGCTACGAGCAGTACTTC.

V usage is TRBV7-2 and J usage is TRBJ2-1, with D tentatively TRBD1 (5 bases). The CDR3 has 13 residues. Deletions cut 5 bases from V and 6 bases from J, with 11 bases between. Germline V gives CDR1 SGHTA, CDR2 FQGNSA. CDR3 sequence (DNA): TGTGCCAGCAGCACTGACAGACGCAATGAGCAGTTCTTC. Translated: CASSTDRRNEQFF. The variable domain in full, completed from reference TRBV7-2 and TRBJ2-1, reads GAGVSQSPSNKVTEKGKDVELRCDPISGHTALYWYRQSLGQGLEFLIYFQGNSAPDKSGLPSDRFSAERTGGSVSTLTIQRTQQEDSAVYLCASSTDRRNEQFFGPGTRLTVL.

J is TRBJ2-5 and V is TRBV6-5; perhaps TRBD1 as D (6 bases). The J call may be mistaken, given a closer DNA end match to TRBJ2-7. The CDR3 consists of 16 residues. Germline CDR1 and CDR2: MNHEY and SVGAGI. CDR3 in amino acids: CASSYSTVRGSYEQYF. The CDR3 bases are TGTGCCAGCAGTTACTCGACGGTCAGGGGCTCCTACGAGCAGTACTTC.

The table lists this clone with a count of one. The V and J genes are TRBV13 and TRBJ2-3, with TRBD2 identical over 12 bases. Trimming at V came to 9 bases and at J to 2 bases, leaving 12 bases not matched to a gene. Germline CDR1 is PRHDT and CDR2 is FYEKMQ (reference sequence). This CDR3 region has 17 residues. The CDR3 nucleotides read TGTGCCAGTCTAACCGGGGGACTAGCGGGTGACACAGATACGCAGTATTTT. It specifies CASLTGGLAGDTDTQYF.

The chain combines TRBV5-1 with TRBJ2-5, with D tentatively TRBD1 (6 bases). The CDR3 length is 13 residues. Germline assignment: CDR1 SGHRS and CDR2 YFSETQ. V was trimmed by 0 bases and J by 4 bases, leaving 7 bases between them. The CDR3 nucleotides are TGCGCCAGCAGCTTGGACAGGGCAGAGACCCAGTACTTC. Translated, it gives CASSLDRAETQYF.

The V call is TRBV5-6, the J call TRBJ2-3; a possible D gene is TRBD2 (6 bases). The CDR3 contains 15 residues. Germline V gene sequence: CDR1 SGHDT, CDR2 YYEEEE. The germline V and J ends were trimmed by 5 bases and 1 base, with 14 bases remaining between them. Here the CDR3 DNA reads TGTGCCAGCAGTCGTGGGGGGAGAGGCACAGATACGCAGTATTTT. Translating it yields CASSRGGRGTDTQYF.

This clone has just a few counts. The chain combines TRBV4-3 with TRBJ2-7; weak D call: TRBD2 (5 bases). This CDR3 region has 14 residues. Trimming removed 1 base at V and 3 bases at J, with 10 bases between. Germline lookup yields CDR1 LGHNA and CDR2 YSLEER. CDR3 sequence: CASSQGRRDYEQYF. The CDR3, as DNA: TGCGCCAGCAGCCAAGGCCGCCGGGACTACGAGCAGTACTTC.

The chain joins TRBV28 to TRBJ2-7, with 10 bases fitting TRBD2. V shed 7 bases, J shed 0 bases, and the junction held 3 bases outside the gene matches. CDR3 size: 14 residues. From germline, CDR1 is MDHEN and CDR2 SYDVKM. Here the CDR3 reads CASKAGGTSYEQYF. Written as DNA, the CDR3 is TGTGCCAGCAAAGCGGGAGGGACCTCCTACGAGCAGTACTTC.